The 8 T cell receptor beta chains below all came from one sample that was sequenced in a study of T-cell reconstitution after alpha-beta-depleted transplantation in children. The TCRbeta library incorporated unique molecular identifiers. From the PCR reads, TCRdb called clonotypes with MiXCR, one entry per CDR3 protein. The sample includes about 610,000 distinct CDR3 sequences, more than 9% seen only once; the top ten take less than 5%. The sample here was PBMCs from the stem cell graft donor, taken from the stem cell graft. Receptors were obtained from a human donor who donated a stem cell graft to a child with acute myeloid leukemia.

V is TRBV6-5 and J is TRBJ1-3; the D is unclear. Germline V gives CDR1 MNHEY, CDR2 SVGAGI. The CDR3 is 16 amino acids. V was shortened by 6 bases and J by 4 bases, with 19 bases between the two germline ends. CDR3 amino acids: CASRITQSPGGNTIYF. The CDR3 DNA is TGTGCCAGCAGGATTACACAGTCCCCCGGGGGAAACACCATATATTTT.

CDR3 in amino acids: CASSLAGLAGLSSYNEQFF. The CDR3 DNA follows: TGTGCCAGCAGTTTAGCGGGACTAGCGGGGCTCAGCTCCTACAATGAGCAGTTCTTC. The rearrangement uses TRBV12-3 or TRBV12-4 and TRBJ2-1, with 13 bases aligning to TRBD2. V was pared by 0 bases and J by 0 bases, with 5 bases of the junction left unmatched. The CDR3 totals 19 residues.

The chain combines TRBV7-3 with TRBJ2-3, with 9 bases matching TRBD1. Germline CDR1 SGHTA, CDR2 FQGTGA. The trim removed 1 base at V and 3 bases at J, leaving 11 bases unmatched. This CDR3 comprises 18 residues. The CDR3 region is CASSLSPGTGFMTDTQYF. CDR3 nucleotide sequence: TGTGCCAGCAGCTTAAGTCCCGGGACAGGGTTTATGACAGATACGCAGTATTTT.

This clonotype was recorded at least ten times. The CDR3 DNA reads TGCAGTCCCAGTGCCCCTCGGGAGGATACGCAGTATTTT. It translates to CSPSAPREDTQYF. The chain employs TRBV20-1 and TRBJ2-3, with D perhaps TRBD2 (6 bases). Trimming cost V 8 bases and J 6 bases, with 18 bases left between them. The CDR3 covers 13 residues. Germline-derived CDR1 and CDR2 are DFQATT and SNEGSKA (reference sequence).

The rearrangement links TRBV7-2 to TRBJ2-7; 11 bases are shared with TRBD1. V dropped 4 bases and J dropped 4; count of bases not matched to a gene: 9. From germline, CDR1 is SGHTA and CDR2 FQGNSA. The CDR3 runs to 16 residues. CDR3 region: CASSSSPGQGGYEQYF. In DNA, the CDR3 is TGTGCCAGCAGCTCTTCTCCGGGACAGGGGGGATACGAGCAGTACTTC.

This clonotype has a handful of counts. This rearrangement joins TRBV28 to TRBJ1-1; unclear D gene. This CDR3 region has 14 residues. The V and J ends lost 6 bases and 1 base respectively, with 12 bases between them. Looked up from germline, CDR1 is MDHEN and CDR2 is SYDVKM. In DNA, the CDR3 is TGTGCCAGCAGACCACCGAACTCGAACACTGAAGCTTTCTTT. Translation: CASRPPNSNTEAFF.

In its sample, this clonotype was seen a few times. The chain joins TRBV20-1 to TRBJ2-7, with TRBD1 matching 8 bases. The J segment lost 0 bases and the V segment lost 3 bases, leaving 10 bases of the junction unmatched. The CDR3 runs to 16 residues. Germline V lookup: CDR1 DFQATT, CDR2 SNEGSKA (reference sequence). The chain's CDR3 is CSASGTGRESSYEQYF. DNA of the CDR3: TGCAGTGCTAGCGGGACAGGTCGAGAGAGCTCCTACGAGCAGTACTTC.

The sample holds a few counts of this clonotype. J is TRBJ2-7 and V is TRBV28, with 7 bases aligning to TRBD2. Germline trimming cut 4 bases from V and 3 bases from J; bases unmatched to any gene: 9. The CDR3 runs to 15 residues. Germline CDR1 is MDHEN and CDR2 is SYDVKM. The CDR3 DNA reads as TGTGCCAGCAGTTCCGCGTCTAGCGGAGTCTACGAGCAGTACTTC. It is translated as CASSSASSGVYEQYF.